This T cell receptor (beta chain) is drawn from a study of blood T cell repertoires in COVID-19. Study at large: Sources were T cells, B-cell-depleted T cells, or PBMCs; the material itself was cDNA or gDNA.

Generated by immunoSEQ multiplex PCR, the TCRdb table keeps only in-frame clones and is missing some. The table has around 320,000 clones, around 91% seen once; the top ten hold over 3.5%. Germline values: CDR1 KGHSH, CDR2 LQKENI. Trimming pared 3 bases from V and 3 bases from J, leaving 12 bases between. This CDR3 has 14 amino acids. This sequence joins TRBV18 and TRBJ2-7, with D tentatively TRBD2 (6 bases). The receptor's source is a woman aged 18 to 35 with acute COVID-19. Sequenced: PBMCs or T cells enriched from blood (not recorded which). DNA for the CDR3: TGTGCCAGCTCACCCCGGGAGCTCAACTACGAGCAGTACTTC. Its translation is CASSPRELNYEQYF. Full variable domain (rest looked up from reference TRBV18 and TRBJ2-7): NAGVMQNPRHLVRRRGQEARLRCSPMKGHSHVYWYRQLPEEGLKFMVYLQKENIIDESGMPKERFSAEFPKEGPSILRIQQVVRGDSAAYFCASSPRELNYEQYFGPGTRLTVT.